These 24 T cell receptor beta chains originate from one sample sequenced in a study of cytomegalovirus exposure and HLA in healthy donors. PCR employed 60 Vbeta and 13 Jbeta primers. The repertoire was sequenced with immunoSEQ multiplex PCR; TCRdb's copy has only in-frame clones and lacks some. The table lists more than 100,000 clones, 55% to 75% of them singletons. Sequencing input: PBMCs. The receptors here all came from a man in his fifties in good health and CMV-seropositive.

The count of this clone is one. J is TRBJ2-2 and V is TRBV7-6; a possible D gene is TRBD2 (5 bases). With 1 base removed from V and 3 bases from J, the gap between germline ends came to 21 bases. The CDR3 consists of 19 residues. Germline CDR1 and CDR2: SGHVS and FNYEAQ. The CDR3 nucleotides are TGTGCCAGCAGCTTAGTACCCACAGAGCGGATCGACGACACCGGGGAGCTGTTTTTT. This gives the protein CASSLVPTERIDDTGELFF. Filled out from reference TRBV7-6 and TRBJ2-2, the complete variable domain reads GAGVSQSPRYKVTKRGQDVALRCDPISGHVSLYWYRQALGQGPEFLTYFNYEAQQDKSGLPNDRFSAERPEGSISTLTIQRTEQRDSAMYRCASSLVPTERIDDTGELFFGEGSRLTVL.

The DNA for the CDR3 is TGCGCCAGCAGCCTGGGACTCCCTCAAGAGACCCAGTACTTC. Translation gives CASSLGLPQETQYF. J is TRBJ2-5 and V is TRBV5-1; a possible D gene is TRBD2 (6 bases). The CDR3 has 14 amino acids. Trimming cost V 4 bases and J 2 bases, with 12 bases left between them. CDR1 is SGHRS and CDR2 is YFSETQ in the germline V gene.

The rearrangement uses TRBV6-1 and TRBJ2-7; tentative D call: TRBD1 (5 bases). The CDR3 contains 15 residues. Trimming took off 5 bases at V and 2 bases at J, with 16 bases between the two ends. Per the germline V gene, CDR1 is MNHNS and CDR2 is SASEGT. The CDR3 here is CASSRTHADTYEQYF. For the CDR3, the DNA is TGTGCCAGCAGTAGAACTCATGCGGACACCTACGAGCAGTACTTC.

In this sample, this clone turned up a few times. This rearrangement joins TRBV5-6 to TRBJ1-2; unclear D gene. Looked up from germline, CDR1 is SGHDT and CDR2 is YYEEEE. This CDR3 comprises 13 residues. Deletions cut 5 bases from V and 4 bases from J, with 12 bases between. The CDR3 protein is CASRLQRFYGYTF. Written as DNA, the CDR3 is TGTGCCAGCAGACTTCAGCGATTCTATGGCTACACCTTC.

The DNA of the CDR3 is TGTGCCAGCAGCTTTTCAGGCCGACCAGCCTACGAGCAGTACTTC. Protein sequence: CASSFSGRPAYEQYF. V and J are TRBV11-1 and TRBJ2-7, with unresolved D. Germline V gene data show CDR1 as SGHAT and CDR2 as FQDESV (reference sequence). V shed 3 bases and J shed 2 bases, with 14 bases lying between them. This CDR3 contains 15 residues.

CDR3 amino acids: CASGKRGGVETQYF. DNA of the CDR3: TGTGCCAGCGGCAAGCGGGGGGGGGTTGAGACCCAGTACTTC. The chain uses TRBV7-9 and TRBJ2-5; 10 bases agree with TRBD2. CDR3 length: 14 residues. Germline CDR1 reads SEHNR; CDR2 reads FQNEAQ (reference sequence). The J segment lost 5 bases and the V segment lost 8 bases, leaving 8 bases of the junction unmatched.

This chain links TRBV5-1 with TRBJ2-1; D is possibly TRBD2 (6 bases). V lost 4 bases to trimming and J lost 12 bases, with 14 bases between them. CDR3 size: 12 residues. Germline values: CDR1 SGHRS, CDR2 YFSETQ. The CDR3 reads CASSGRDLGQFF. CDR3 in DNA: TGCGCCAGCAGCGGCCGGGACTTGGGGCAGTTCTTC.

This chain joins TRBV7-6 and TRBJ2-3; 8 bases match TRBD1. CDR3 length: 16 amino acids. J gave up 2 bases and V 1 base, and 5 bases lay outside the gene matches. Germline values: CDR1 SGHVS, CDR2 FNYEAQ. CDR3 bases: TGTGCCAGCAGCTTAGGGGACAGGCCAGTCACAGATACGCAGTATTTT. It translates to CASSLGDRPVTDTQYF.

The rearrangement uses TRBV19 and TRBJ2-2, with TRBD2 identical over 8 bases. Germline CDR1 reads LNHDA; CDR2 reads SQIVND (reference sequence). The CDR3 has 16 residues. V lost 3 bases, J lost 2 bases, and 5 bases stayed unmatched. The CDR3 nucleotides are TGTGCCAGTAGTATTACCGGGGGGGAAAACACCGGGGAGCTGTTTTTT. It is translated as CASSITGGENTGELFF.

J is TRBJ2-4 and V is TRBV14, with D tentatively TRBD2 (5 bases). CDR3 length: 18 residues. From germline, CDR1 is SGHDN and CDR2 FVKESK. V was clipped by 1 base and J by 3 bases, with 19 bases between them. The CDR3 reads CASSQAPGLGRVKNIQYF. CDR3 coding DNA: TGTGCCAGCAGCCAAGCCCCGGGATTGGGGAGAGTCAAAAACATTCAGTACTTC.

The gene calls are TRBV7-7 and TRBJ2-2; D might be TRBD1 (6 bases). CDR3 length: 14 amino acids. The germline V and J ends were trimmed by 1 base and 6 bases, with 9 bases remaining between them. Germline-derived CDR1 and CDR2 are SSHAT and FNYEAQ (reference sequence). The CDR3 nucleotides are TGTGCCAGCAGCTTAGGCCCAGGGGCCGGGGAGCTGTTTTTT. Translated, it gives CASSLGPGAGELFF. The variable domain in full, completed from reference TRBV7-7 and TRBJ2-2, reads GAGVSQSPRYKVTKRGQDVTLRCDPISSHATLYWYQQALGQGPEFLTYFNYEAQPDKSGLPSDRFSAERPEGSISTLTIQRTEQRDSAMYRCASSLGPGAGELFFGEGSRLTVL.

This clone appeared once. The V call is TRBV19, the J call TRBJ2-7; 7 bases are a match to TRBD1. Trimming at V came to 3 bases and at J to 0 bases, leaving 2 bases not matched to a gene. This CDR3 is built from 14 residues. Germline loops: CDR1 LNHDA, CDR2 SQIVND (reference sequence). The CDR3 DNA reads TGTGCCAGTAGTATGCCAGGGGGCTCCTACGAGCAGTACTTC. It yields the protein CASSMPGGSYEQYF. The variable domain in full, completed from reference TRBV19 and TRBJ2-7, reads DGGITQSPKYLFRKEGQNVTLSCEQNLNHDAMYWYRQDPGQGLRLIYYSQIVNDFQKGDIAEGYSVSREKKESFPLTVTSAQKNPTAFYLCASSMPGGSYEQYFGPGTRLTVT.

This rearrangement joins TRBV19 to TRBJ2-7; TRBD1 matches at 9 bases. Germline values: CDR1 LNHDA, CDR2 SQIVND (reference sequence). The CDR3 runs to 15 residues. V dropped 5 bases and J dropped 7; count of bases not matched to a gene: 12. The DNA of the CDR3 is TGTGCCAGTAGTGTTTCCGGGACAGGGTATGGGGAGCAGTACTTC. Encoded protein: CASSVSGTGYGEQYF.

The chain is built from TRBV5-1 and TRBJ2-1; maybe TRBD1 (5 bases). The germline V and J ends were trimmed by 0 bases and 4 bases, with 8 bases remaining between them. The germline V gene encodes CDR1 SGHRS and CDR2 YFSETQ. CDR3 length: 14 amino acids. CDR3 sequence: CASSLAAGYNEQFF. The CDR3 DNA reads TGCGCCAGCAGCTTGGCGGCAGGGTACAATGAGCAGTTCTTC. The full variable domain, completed using reference TRBV5-1 and TRBJ2-1, is KAGVTQTPRYLIKTRGQQVTLSCSPISGHRSVSWYQQTPGQGLQFLFEYFSETQRNKGNFPGRFSGRQFSNSRSEMNVSTLELGDSALYLCASSLAAGYNEQFFGPGTRLTVL.

The chain links TRBV2 to TRBJ2-3; maybe TRBD1 (6 bases). The V end was cut by 2 bases, the J end by 5 bases, with 14 bases between. The CDR3 sequence is 15 residues long. Germline CDR1 reads SNHLY; CDR2 reads FYNNEI. CDR3 in amino acids: CASSERGHRGDTQYF. The CDR3 region has the DNA TGTGCCAGCAGTGAAAGGGGACACCGTGGAGATACGCAGTATTTT. Supplemented by reference TRBV2 and TRBJ2-3, the full variable domain reads EPEVTQTPSHQVTQMGQEVILRCVPISNHLYFYWYRQILGQKVEFLVSFYNNEISEKSEIFDDQFSVERPDGSNFTLKIRSTKLEDSAMYFCASSERGHRGDTQYFGPGTRLTVL.

V and J are TRBV6-1 and TRBJ1-2; D unclear. Per germline, CDR1 MNHNS and CDR2 SASEGT. V lost 8 bases and J lost 8, with 18 bases in between. This CDR3 region has 13 residues. CDR3 DNA: TGTGCCAGCTCCAGGACGACCCGGGGAGGCTACACCTTC. Translation gives CASSRTTRGGYTF.

The table lists this clone with a few counts. The chain is built from TRBV10-1 and TRBJ2-2; the D is unclear. Between the trimmed V and J ends, which lost 0 bases and 3 bases, there was a span of 5 bases. Germline V gene lookup returns CDR1 WNHNN and CDR2 SYGVQD (reference sequence). The CDR3 runs 14 residues. In DNA form, the CDR3 reads TGCGCCAGCAGTGAGTCTATGTACACCGGGGAGCTGTTTTTT. This sequence encodes CASSESMYTGELFF.

The rearrangement joins TRBV5-6 to TRBJ1-1, with D hard to call. Germline CDR1 and CDR2: SGHDT and YYEEEE. Deletions cut 2 bases from V and 0 bases from J, with 8 bases between. The CDR3 runs to 14 residues. The CDR3 sequence is CASSFWQLNTEAFF. The DNA for the CDR3 is TGTGCCAGCAGCTTCTGGCAGTTGAACACTGAAGCTTTCTTT.

This chain joins TRBV9 and TRBJ1-1, with 8 nucleotides matching TRBD1. Losses at the gene ends were 3 bases for V and 1 base for J; bases not matched to a gene: 5. The CDR3 covers 15 residues. CDR1 is SGDLS, CDR2 YYNGEE, per germline. The CDR3 coding sequence is TGTGCCAGCAGCGCGACGGACAGGGCGAACACTGAAGCTTTCTTT. Translating it yields CASSATDRANTEAFF.

A single count supports this clone. V usage is TRBV4-1 and J usage is TRBJ1-5; D perhaps matches TRBD1 (6 bases). V dropped 0 bases and J dropped 6 bases, with 18 bases sitting between them. CDR1 and CDR2 (germline): MGHRA, YSYEKL. This CDR3 region has 17 residues. The CDR3, as DNA: TGCGCCAGCAGCCAAGATGAAATTGGGGGGGCCACTCAGCCCCAGCATTTT. Translation: CASSQDEIGGATQPQHF.

The chain recombines TRBV2 with TRBJ1-1, with 8 bases that match TRBD1. Trimming at V came to 0 bases and at J to 6 bases, leaving 9 bases not matched to a gene. The CDR3 spans 16 residues. Per germline, CDR1 SNHLY and CDR2 FYNNEI. CDR3 region: CASSEATGGSRAEAFF. CDR3 DNA sequence: TGTGCCAGCAGTGAAGCTACAGGGGGTTCTCGGGCTGAAGCTTTCTTT.

This chain links TRBV6-6 with TRBJ2-4; weak D call: TRBD1 (6 bases). The CDR3 has 12 amino acids. V shed 7 bases and J shed 9 bases, with 13 bases lying between them. From germline, CDR1 is MNHNY and CDR2 SVGAGI (reference sequence). CDR3 DNA sequence: TGTGCCAGCAACAAACAGGGTGGCATTCAGTACTTC. This sequence encodes CASNKQGGIQYF.

The V gene is TRBV18, the J gene TRBJ1-1, with D possibly TRBD1 on 6 matching bases. Germline-derived CDR1 and CDR2 are KGHSH and LQKENI. V was cut by 1 base and J by 1 base, with 13 bases left in between. This CDR3 is 16 amino acids long. The CDR3 nucleotides are TGTGCCAGCTCACCACGGATCAACAGGGAGAACACTGAAGCTTTCTTT. It translates to CASSPRINRENTEAFF.

The rearrangement joins TRBV29-1 to TRBJ2-5; 11 nucleotides align to TRBD1. The DNA end is more similar to TRBJ2-7, so the J call may be wrong. The CDR3 covers 15 residues. The germline V gene has CDR1 SQVTM and CDR2 ANQGSEA. The DNA of the CDR3 is TGCAGCGCCGGGGGTCCGGGACAGGGGGCCTACGAGCAGTACTTC. Translating gives CSAGGPGQGAYEQYF.